The T cell receptor beta chain under discussion was sequenced for a study of T cells in tumors after PD-1 blockade. Sequencing used immunoSEQ multiplex PCR; TCRdb keeps in-frame clones, though not all of them. Altogether 30,000 to 35,000 clones are present, roughly four fifths being singletons, with the ten largest covering around 40%. Deletions cut 3 bases from V and 3 bases from J, with 12 bases between. Germline assignment: CDR1 ENHRY and CDR2 SYGVKD. This CDR3 is 14 amino acids long. This sequence originates from a human donor with basal cell carcinoma. Specimen: PBMCs, collected after anti-PD-1 treatment. The chain is built from TRBV10-3 and TRBJ2-7; D gene uncertain. In nucleotides, the CDR3 is TGTGCCATCAGTGACCCGTTAGACGGCTACGAGCAGTACTTC. Its translation is CAISDPLDGYEQYF.